This TCR beta chain was profiled in a study of response to subunit inactivated influenza vaccine. Notes on the study in general: Authors suggested few new T cells are recruited by each seasonal influenza vaccination.

TCRdb called the RT-PCR reads again in MiXCR, with one record for every CDR3 protein. The sample shows about 180,000 distinct CDR3 sequences, around 10% of them seen only once. This clonotype appeared a few times. As yet, its antigen is unknown. The V end lost 3 bases, the J end lost 2 bases, and 4 bases lay between the germline ends. The CDR3 extends over 13 amino acids. The genes are TRBV12-3 or TRBV12-4 and TRBJ2-2; D call uncertain. This clonotype was obtained from a man aged 50 to 69 who received an inactivated influenza vaccine. The starting material was CD8+ T cells sorted from PBMCs, obtained roughly 24 months after vaccination. The CDR3 here is CASSFRNTGELFF. CDR3 in DNA: TGTGCCAGCAGTTTTCGCAACACCGGGGAGCTGTTTTTT.